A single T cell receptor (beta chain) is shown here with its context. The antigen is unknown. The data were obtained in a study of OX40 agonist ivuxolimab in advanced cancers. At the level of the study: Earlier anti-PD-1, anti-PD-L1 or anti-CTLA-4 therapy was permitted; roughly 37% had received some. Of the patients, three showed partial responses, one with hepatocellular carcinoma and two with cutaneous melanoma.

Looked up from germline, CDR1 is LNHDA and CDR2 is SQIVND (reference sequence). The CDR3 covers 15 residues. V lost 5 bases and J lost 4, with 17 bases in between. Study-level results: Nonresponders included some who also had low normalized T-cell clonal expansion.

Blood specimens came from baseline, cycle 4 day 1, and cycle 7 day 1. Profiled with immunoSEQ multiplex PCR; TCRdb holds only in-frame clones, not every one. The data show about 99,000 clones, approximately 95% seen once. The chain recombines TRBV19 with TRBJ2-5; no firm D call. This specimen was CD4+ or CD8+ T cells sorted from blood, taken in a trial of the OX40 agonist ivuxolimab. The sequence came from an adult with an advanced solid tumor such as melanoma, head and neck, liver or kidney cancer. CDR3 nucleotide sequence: TGTGCCAGTAGTCCCAAATCAAGCAGTGGAGAGACCCAGTACTTC. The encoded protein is CASSPKSSSGETQYF.